What follows are 27 T cell receptor beta chains derived from one specimen sequenced in a study of shared clonotypes between healthy human individuals. Cells designated naive CD8 were CD45RO-negative and were positively selected for CCR7, with terminally differentiated effector memory CD45RA+ cells excluded. Measured with immunoSEQ multiplex PCR; TCRdb has only the in-frame clones, and not every one. Of some 2,100,000 clones in the sample, about 92% are singletons; the top ten hold about 1.5%. Source material: naive CD8+ T cells from PBMCs. These receptors were collected from a man between 18 and 35 years old in good health. Some clones in this sample may be carry-over from other donors' samples.

This clone was detected only once. The V and J genes are TRBV5-1 and TRBJ2-3; tentatively, D is TRBD1 (6 bases). Trimming shortened V by 0 bases and J by 2 bases, and 10 bases separated the two germline ends. The CDR3 contains 15 residues. Per the germline V gene, CDR1 is SGHRS and CDR2 is YFSETQ. CDR3 amino acids: CASSLGTGLTDTQYF. DNA for the CDR3: TGCGCCAGCAGCTTGGGTACAGGGCTCACAGATACGCAGTATTTT.

The chain is built from TRBV7-2 and TRBJ2-3; 10 nucleotides agree with TRBD2. CDR3 length: 16 amino acids. Trimming cost V 5 bases and J 6 bases; bases outside gene matches: 11. The germline gives CDR1 SGHTA, CDR2 FQGNSA. The CDR3 is CASSDRLAGDPDTQYF. CDR3 coding DNA: TGTGCCAGCAGCGACCGTCTAGCGGGAGATCCGGATACGCAGTATTTT.

This clone was counted only a few times. The chain has TRBV4-1 and TRBJ1-3, with a possible D match to TRBD1 (5 bases). Between the trimmed V and J ends, which lost 1 base and 0 bases, there was a span of 7 bases. CDR1 and CDR2 (germline): MGHRA, YSYEKL. The CDR3 consists of 15 residues. The CDR3 DNA reads as TGCGCCAGCAGCCAAGTGGGGGACTCTGGAAACACCATATATTTT. Its translation is CASSQVGDSGNTIYF.

This chain links TRBV19 with TRBJ2-6; TRBD2 might be the D (5 bases). CDR3 length: 14 residues. Trimming cost V 3 bases and J 2 bases, with 5 bases left between them. Germline V gives CDR1 LNHDA, CDR2 SQIVND (reference sequence). The CDR3 loop is CASSMGAGANVLTF. DNA for the CDR3: TGTGCCAGTAGTATGGGAGCTGGGGCCAACGTCCTGACTTTC.

This chain connects TRBV5-5 to TRBJ1-5; 9 nucleotides agree with TRBD1. After removal of 4 bases from V and 4 bases from J, the junction contained 12 bases not matched to a gene. The germline gives CDR1 SGHKS, CDR2 YYEKEE (reference sequence). The CDR3 covers 17 residues. The CDR3 is CASSLGTGWAINQPQHF. CDR3 sequence (DNA): TGTGCCAGCAGCCTAGGGACAGGGTGGGCCATTAATCAGCCCCAGCATTTT.

The genes are TRBV6-5 and TRBJ2-2, with TRBD1 matching over 10 bases. The ends lost 7 bases at V and 4 bases at J; junction bases unmatched: 6. The CDR3 sequence is 15 residues long. The germline V gene encodes CDR1 MNHEY and CDR2 SVGAGI. CDR3 loop: CASTLRDRGTGELFF. CDR3 DNA sequence: TGTGCCAGCACTCTCCGGGACAGGGGCACCGGGGAGCTGTTTTTT.

This chain connects TRBV29-1 to TRBJ1-2; 7 positions agree with TRBD1. The V segment lost 4 bases and the J segment 2 bases; nucleotides outside the gene matches: 4. The germline V gene has CDR1 SQVTM and CDR2 ANQGSEA. The CDR3 is 13 amino acids. The CDR3 reads CSVGGTDNYGYTF. For the CDR3, the DNA is TGCAGCGTTGGTGGGACAGACAACTATGGCTACACCTTC.

The chain is built from TRBV10-2 and TRBJ2-7; 7 bases are shared with TRBD2. Trimming removed 6 bases from V and 5 bases from J; junction bases left unmatched: 7. This CDR3 is built from 13 residues. CDR1 and CDR2 (germline): WSHSY, SAAADI. CDR3 sequence: CASSQRDWNEQYF. The CDR3 DNA reads as TGCGCCAGCAGCCAGCGGGATTGGAACGAGCAGTACTTC.

The rearrangement uses TRBV15 and TRBJ2-1; possible D gene TRBD2, 5 bases. The germline V and J ends were trimmed by 0 bases and 2 bases, with 11 bases remaining between them. This CDR3 region has 16 residues. Germline V gene lookup returns CDR1 LNHNV and CDR2 YYDKDF (reference sequence). In DNA form, the CDR3 reads TGTGCCACCAGCAGAGATGGGGAGCGGACCTACAATGAGCAGTTCTTC. Amino acid sequence: CATSRDGERTYNEQFF.

The chain combines TRBV30 with TRBJ1-1; the match to TRBD1 covers 9 bases. Germline V gives CDR1 GTSNPN, CDR2 SVGIG (reference sequence). The CDR3 has 16 residues. Losses at the gene ends were 5 bases for V and 11 bases for J; bases not matched to a gene: 21. CDR3 sequence: CAWRSNFGTGRNLAFF. In nucleotides, the CDR3 is TGTGCCTGGCGCAGTAATTTCGGGACAGGGAGAAATCTGGCTTTCTTT.

The CDR3 DNA reads as TGTGCCAGCAGACACTACAGGTATTCAACAGATACGCAGTATTTT. Residues: CASRHYRYSTDTQYF. J is TRBJ2-3 and V is TRBV6-5; D perhaps matches TRBD1 (5 bases). V was clipped by 6 bases and J by 3 bases, with 16 bases between them. CDR1 and CDR2 (germline): MNHEY, SVGAGI. The CDR3 consists of 15 residues.

The V call is TRBV4-1, the J call TRBJ2-7, with a weak D call TRBD1 (6 bases). In germline, CDR1 is MGHRA, CDR2 YSYEKL. The CDR3 loop spans 13 amino acids. Trimming took 6 bases from V and 0 from J, leaving 9 bases between them. The CDR3 loop is CASRSRGSYEQYF. DNA of the CDR3: TGCGCCAGCAGGTCCAGGGGCTCCTACGAGCAGTACTTC.

Here the CDR3 reads CASSFNRDSRPEAFF. Written as DNA, the CDR3 is TGCGCCAGCAGCTTCAACCGGGACAGTAGACCTGAAGCTTTCTTT. J is TRBJ1-1 and V is TRBV5-1; 7 positions match TRBD1. V was pared by 2 bases and J by 6 bases, with 10 bases of the junction left unmatched. The CDR3 length is 15 residues. Germline lookup yields CDR1 SGHRS and CDR2 YFSETQ.

This chain joins TRBV27 and TRBJ1-5; D gene uncertain. V lost 6 bases and J lost 6, with 9 bases in between. The CDR3 is 12 residues long. Germline-derived CDR1 and CDR2 are MNHEY and SMNVEV (reference sequence). The CDR3 nucleotides read TGTGCCAGCAGGAGCGGGTCTCAGCCCCAGCATTTT. Translation: CASRSGSQPQHF.

The chain links TRBV5-6 to TRBJ1-1, with a tentative D call TRBD1 (5 bases). With 4 bases removed from V and 7 bases from J, the gap between germline ends came to 11 bases. The CDR3 has 12 residues. CDR1 is SGHDT, CDR2 YYEEEE, per germline. CDR3 sequence (DNA): TGTGCCAGCAGCCGCGTGGGGGATGAAGCTTTCTTT. Residues: CASSRVGDEAFF. Full variable domain (remainder filled in from reference TRBV5-6 and TRBJ1-1): DAGVTQSPTHLIKTRGQQVTLRCSPKSGHDTVSWYQQALGQGPQFIFQYYEEEERQRGNFPDRFSGHQFPNYSSELNVNALLLGDSALYLCASSRVGDEAFFGQGTRLTVV.

The chain joins TRBV4-2 to TRBJ2-3; maybe TRBD1 (5 bases). Germline V gene sequence: CDR1 LGHNA, CDR2 YNFKEQ. Trimming left V 8 bases short and J 0 bases short, with 18 bases between. This CDR3 has 16 amino acids. This CDR3 reads CASAGPLGSSTDTQYF. Here the CDR3 DNA reads TGTGCCAGCGCAGGGCCCTTAGGATCTAGCACAGATACGCAGTATTTT.

Note on this clone: The same CDR3 also results from other DNA sequences found in this sample. The J gene is TRBJ2-7, the V gene TRBV6-6; D is possibly TRBD1 (5 bases). The CDR3 extends over 15 amino acids. Trimming removed 0 bases from V and 1 base from J, with 10 bases in between. From germline, CDR1 is MNHNY and CDR2 SVGAGI (reference sequence). Here the CDR3 reads CASSYSDSLSYEQYF. Written as DNA, the CDR3 is TGTGCCAGCAGTTACTCTGACAGCCTATCCTACGAGCAGTACTTC.

J is TRBJ1-1 and V is TRBV7-9; the D gene is possibly TRBD1 (6 bases). The CDR3 has 15 residues. V was trimmed by 5 bases and J by 0 bases, leaving 13 bases between them. Germline V CDR1 and CDR2: SEHNR, FQNEAQ (reference sequence). The CDR3 nucleotides read TGTGCCAGCAGCCCTCTACAGGGTCTGAACACTGAAGCTTTCTTT. Encoded protein: CASSPLQGLNTEAFF.

The V call is TRBV10-3, the J call TRBJ2-7; 8 bases match TRBD1. The V gene end was trimmed by 3 bases and the J gene end by 2 bases; junction bases not matched to a gene: 9. CDR1 and CDR2 from the germline V gene are ENHRY and SYGVKD. This CDR3 has 16 residues. The CDR3 region has the DNA TGTGCCATCAGTGACCTCCAGGACAGGGTGACCTACGAGCAGTACTTC. Protein: CAISDLQDRVTYEQYF.

The J gene is TRBJ1-5, the V gene TRBV6-6; D is possibly TRBD1 (5 bases). Germline V gene data show CDR1 as MNHNY and CDR2 as SVGAGI (reference sequence). The CDR3 spans 13 residues. V lost 4 bases and J lost 7, with 11 bases in between. The CDR3 reads CASSWQGPQPQHF. The CDR3 nucleotides read TGTGCCAGCAGTTGGCAGGGTCCCCAGCCCCAGCATTTT.

The rearrangement joins TRBV27 to TRBJ2-3; TRBD1 matches 8 bases. The V and J ends lost 3 bases and 5 bases, in that order; junction bases with no gene match: 7. Looked up from germline, CDR1 is MNHEY and CDR2 is SMNVEV (reference sequence). CDR3 length equals 15 residues. This CDR3 is CASSFRGRLGDTQYF. CDR3 bases: TGTGCCAGCAGTTTCAGGGGGCGTTTAGGAGATACGCAGTATTTT.

The chain employs TRBV11-2 and TRBJ1-5; 9 nucleotides agree with TRBD1. Germline CDR1 is SGHAT and CDR2 is FQNNGV. The CDR3 spans 15 residues. V trimming: 0 bases; J trimming: 7 bases; junction bases outside the gene matches: 4. The CDR3 protein is CASSLEQGAGQPQHF. In DNA, the CDR3 is TGTGCCAGCAGCTTAGAACAGGGGGCCGGACAGCCCCAGCATTTT.

This clone was seen only a few times. The chain recombines TRBV7-9 with TRBJ1-1, with a tentative D call TRBD1 (5 bases). CDR3 length: 15 amino acids. The germline CDR1 and CDR2 sequences are SEHNR and FQNEAQ (reference sequence). The germline V and J ends were trimmed by 3 bases and 8 bases, with 19 bases remaining between them. In nucleotides, the CDR3 is TGTGCCAGCAGCTTTGTTCAGGGCCGCCGGGAGGAAGCTTTCTTT. Amino acids: CASSFVQGRREEAFF. Full variable domain (missing parts from reference TRBV7-9 and TRBJ1-1): DTGVSQNPRHKITKRGQNVTFRCDPISEHNRLYWYRQTLGQGPEFLTYFQNEAQLEKSRLLSDRFSAERPKGSFSTLEIQRTEQGDSAMYLCASSFVQGRREEAFFGQGTRLTVV.

The rearrangement uses TRBV19 and TRBJ1-5, with 9 bases identical to TRBD1. The CDR3 runs 14 residues. CDR1 and CDR2 (germline): LNHDA, SQIVND (reference sequence). With 6 bases clipped from V and 7 bases from J, the junction kept 7 bases outside the gene matches. For the CDR3, the DNA is TGTGCCAGTAGCCAACAGGGGGCTTGGCAGCCCCAGCATTTT. As protein: CASSQQGAWQPQHF.

This chain uses TRBV27 with TRBJ2-2; TRBD2 might be the D (5 bases). CDR1 is MNHEY, CDR2 SMNVEV, per germline (reference sequence). Between the trimmed V and J ends, which lost 5 bases and 4 bases, there was a span of 17 bases. The CDR3 totals 16 residues. CDR3 DNA sequence: TGTGCCAGCAGTACACTCCTTGTTCGGGGCACCGGGGAGCTGTTTTTT. Its protein is CASSTLLVRGTGELFF.

On this clone itself: One end of the junction varies from germline; a read error may be responsible. This chain joins TRBV27 and TRBJ1-3; tentative D call: TRBD1 (6 bases). Germline V gene sequence: CDR1 MNHEY, CDR2 SMNVEV (reference sequence). The CDR3 loop spans 13 amino acids. The CDR3, as DNA: TGTGCCAGCAGTTCCTCGACGGGCCGACAGGCCGATTTT. Translation gives CASSSSTGRQADF.

The V and J genes are TRBV15 and TRBJ2-7, with TRBD2 identical over 8 bases. The germline V gene has CDR1 LNHNV and CDR2 YYDKDF (reference sequence). The CDR3 runs to 18 residues. The V segment lost 1 base and the J segment 5 bases; nucleotides outside the gene matches: 16. CDR3 in amino acids: CATSRALGAGASLHEQYF. The CDR3 DNA reads TGTGCCACCAGCAGAGCCCTTGGAGCGGGAGCTTCACTCCACGAGCAGTACTTC. Full variable domain (remainder filled in from reference TRBV15 and TRBJ2-7): DAMVIQNPRYQVTQFGKPVTLSCSQTLNHNVMYWYQQKSSQAPKLLFHYYDKDFNNEADTPDNFQSRRPNTSFCFLDIRSPGLGDTAMYLCATSRALGAGASLHEQYFGPGTRLTVT.